The 3 T cell receptor beta chains below were found in one sample sequenced in a study of shared clonotypes between healthy human individuals. Assay used: immunoSEQ multiplex PCR; TCRdb lists only in-frame clones, some missing. This sample has around 440,000 clones, with approximately 71% found just once. Sequencing input: PBMCs. All receptors come from a woman aged 35 to 49 in good health. Some clones in this sample may be carry-over from other donors' samples.

The chain couples TRBV4-2 to TRBJ2-2; no clear D. This CDR3 is 15 amino acids long. Per the germline V gene, CDR1 is LGHNA and CDR2 is YNFKEQ. The V end was cut by 0 bases, the J end by 4 bases, with 9 bases between. CDR3 in DNA: TGTGCCAGCAGCCAAGAAGCGTCGAGCACCGGGGAGCTGTTTTTT. Its translation: CASSQEASSTGELFF.

The chain recombines TRBV5-1 with TRBJ1-5, with 10 bases that match TRBD1. The CDR3 runs 15 residues. The J segment lost 5 bases and the V segment lost 4 bases, leaving 6 bases of the junction unmatched. The germline gives CDR1 SGHRS, CDR2 YFSETQ. This chain's CDR3 is CASSGGTGVDQPQHF. CDR3 sequence (DNA): TGCGCCAGCAGCGGCGGGACAGGGGTAGATCAGCCCCAGCATTTT.

The chain combines TRBV11-2 with TRBJ2-5; TRBD2 matches 8 bases. V gave up 5 bases and J gave up 5 bases; unmatched junction bases: 10. The V gene's germline CDR1 is SGHAT and CDR2 FQNNGV. The CDR3 is 15 amino acids. The CDR3 loop is CASSPNPAGEETQYF. In nucleotides, the CDR3 is TGTGCCAGCAGCCCGAACCCAGCGGGAGAGGAGACCCAGTACTTC.